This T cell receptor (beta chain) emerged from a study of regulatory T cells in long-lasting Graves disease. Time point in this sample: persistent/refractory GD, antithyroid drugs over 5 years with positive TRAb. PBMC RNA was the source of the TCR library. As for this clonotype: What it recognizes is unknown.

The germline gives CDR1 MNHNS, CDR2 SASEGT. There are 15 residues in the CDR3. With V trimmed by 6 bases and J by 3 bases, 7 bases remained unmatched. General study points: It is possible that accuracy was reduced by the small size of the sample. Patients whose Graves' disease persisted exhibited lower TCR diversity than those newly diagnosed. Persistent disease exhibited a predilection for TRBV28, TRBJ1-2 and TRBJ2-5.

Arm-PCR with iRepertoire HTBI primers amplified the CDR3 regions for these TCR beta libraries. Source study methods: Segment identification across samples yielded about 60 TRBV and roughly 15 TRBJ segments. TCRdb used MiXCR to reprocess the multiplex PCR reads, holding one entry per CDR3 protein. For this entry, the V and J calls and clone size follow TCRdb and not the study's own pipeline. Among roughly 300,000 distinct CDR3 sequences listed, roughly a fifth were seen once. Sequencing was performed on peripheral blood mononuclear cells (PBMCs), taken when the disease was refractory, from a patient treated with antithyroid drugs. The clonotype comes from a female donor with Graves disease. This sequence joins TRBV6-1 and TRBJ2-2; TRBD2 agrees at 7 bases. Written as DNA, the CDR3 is TGTGCCAGCAGAGGCGGGGGAGGATACACCGGGGAGCTGTTTTTT. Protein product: CASRGGGGYTGELFF.